This T cell receptor beta chain was retrieved from a study of cytomegalovirus exposure and HLA in healthy donors. Germline CDR1 reads MNHEY; CDR2 reads SMNVEV (reference sequence). The V and J ends lost 5 bases and 4 bases, in that order; junction bases with no gene match: 12. CDR3 size: 16 residues. PCR amplification relied on 60 Vbeta primers (plus 13 Jbeta primers). Measured with immunoSEQ multiplex PCR; TCRdb has only the in-frame clones, and not every one. The sample holds approximately 110,000 clones; roughly 70% are singletons and the top ten take 4% to 5%. General study results and limits: An analysis that was carried out later associated 17,000 or so TCR beta sequences with HLA alleles at 0.05 false discovery rate.

The count of this clone is one. Antigen specificity is unknown. This chain links TRBV27 with TRBJ1-2; the match to TRBD1 covers 8 bases. The sequence derives from a woman in her forties in good health and CMV-seronegative. The sample was PBMCs. The DNA for the CDR3 is TGTGCCAGCAGTCGTGGACAGGGATTGTATATCTATGGCTACACCTTC. Translating it yields CASSRGQGLYIYGYTF.